This T cell receptor (beta chain) was found in a study of regulatory T cells in long-lasting Graves disease. Study summary: Persistence in Graves' disease denoted antithyroid drug use beyond 5 years alongside positive TSH receptor antibodies.

HTBI primers from iRepertoire and Arm-PCR of CDR3 regions yielded the TCR beta libraries. MiXCR, run by TCRdb on the multiplex PCR reads, gives a single entry per CDR3 protein. Seen here are about 460,000 distinct CDR3 sequences, approximately 22% observed once, and the top ten hold about an eighth. The CDR3 consists of 14 residues. In germline, CDR1 is SGHTA, CDR2 FQGNSA. The V end lost 1 base, the J end lost 3 bases, and 9 bases lay between the germline ends. As for time point: persistent/refractory GD, antithyroid drugs over 5 years with positive TRAb. Isolated PBMC RNA provided the starting material for the TCR library. This clonotype was detected many times. Its antigen is currently unknown. Findings and caveats of the study: Persistent Graves' patients showed reduced TCR diversity versus newly diagnosed patients. TRBV28, TRBJ1-2 and TRBJ2-5 emerged as the favored segments in persistent disease.

The specimen was peripheral blood mononuclear cells (PBMCs), collected when the disease was refractory, from a patient treated with antithyroid drugs. The receptor comes from a female donor with Graves disease. The gene calls are TRBV7-2 and TRBJ1-2; D gene unclear. The CDR3 loop is CASSLVWTDYGYTF. The CDR3 bases are TGTGCCAGCAGCTTAGTGTGGACCGACTATGGCTACACCTTC.